This T cell receptor (beta chain) was captured in a study of memory CD8 T cells in hepatitis C reinfection listed by TCRdb under 2017. Regarding the study in general: Three donors spontaneously resolved two consecutive HCV infections, while two donors cleared a primary infection but became chronically infected after reinfection. An HCV reinfection was defined as a positive HCV RNA test that came after two negative tests taken at least 60 days apart. Samples from before reinfection were taken anywhere from 55 to 20 weeks prior to reinfection being detected. Across an HCV reinfection episode in several donors, the study followed the TCR beta repertoire of virus-specific CD8 T cells over time. Between 2009 and 2012, five reinfection cases that had stored pre-reinfection samples were identified. In the reinfection study, participants who had resolved a prior HCV infection were followed every 3 months.

The intended sense of this specimen's time point label: pre-reinfection, 55 to 20 weeks before reinfection detection. TCR sequencing was performed on the sorted cells directly ex vivo, without any in vitro expansion beforehand. The donors were people who inject drugs and were enrolled in the Montreal Acute Hepatitis C Cohort Study (HEPCO) in Canada. As controls, total naive CD8 T cells, sorted as viable CD3+ CD8+ CD45RO-, were obtained from two donors at each of the three reinfection time points. Before sorting, cryopreserved peripheral blood mononuclear cells were thawed and used as the source for purifying CD8 T cells. The MACS CD8+ T cell Isolation Kit was used to enrich CD8 T cells by negative selection. Cells were sorted on a BD FACSAria II sorter using FACSDiva software, and FlowJo was used for data analysis. Summary of the overall study and its limitations: Because only a few donors were included, definitive conclusions about public clonotypes linked to secondary clearance were beyond the reach of the study.

Library generation was performed with the immunoSEQ multiplex PCR assay. Genomic DNA was extracted from sorted cells, and the TCR beta V, D and J regions were sequenced by Adaptive Biotechnologies' automated high-throughput method. A two-step, bias-controlled multiplex PCR was used to amplify CDR3 regions. Amplified TCR beta libraries were sequenced on an Illumina instrument. As for the original processing: Demultiplexed reads were processed to reduce amplification and sequencing bias, and the IMGT database was used to assign CDR3 sequences to gene families. ImmunoSEQ software version 2.0 was used to analyze repertoire data. Out-of-frame sequences and sequences containing stop codons in the CDR3 were removed from the clonotype lists. Clonotypes below 0.01% frequency were excluded because they corresponded to less than one cell. Richness was calculated by dividing observed richness by input cell number, and evenness was calculated by dividing Shannon entropy by log observed richness. Repertoire diversity and similarity between time points were quantified using Simpson diversity and Morisita-Horn overlap indices. Clonotypes were sorted into dominant (>1%), sub-dominant (0.5-0.99%), low abundance (0.1-0.49%) or lowest abundance (<0.1%) groups. The germline index was obtained by subtracting total nucleotide additions from total CDR3 length and then dividing the result by total CDR3 length. As stored in TCRdb, this immuneACCESS dataset retains in-frame rearrangements with V and J assigned. A fraction of the clones does not appear; measured against another copy, unresolved V genes explain less than half of the discrepancy, and the remainder lacks a known reason. V and J calls and clone size follow that table, whereas D and trimming were derived from the DNA. This sample is represented by about 50,000 clones; 85% to 90% of them were singletons. The leading ten clones occupy 1% of the sample.

Remarks on this clone: Its antigen is unknown. No base quality values were provided; no much bigger clone lies one nucleotide off.

CDR1 and CDR2 are drawn from the germline V gene: MNHNS, SASEGT. The CDR3 starts with the cysteine, ends with the phenylalanine, and has 14 residues. Of all the DNA, just the CDR3 is kept, 42 bases in frame from base 1. V is pared back by 1 base and J by 1 base, with 5 bases lying between the germline termini. Rearrangement joined TRBV6-1 to TRBJ2-4; TRBD1 is a possible D gene, resting on 5 matching bases. The sequence was obtained from a young man with hepatitis C virus infection. The sample consisted of naive CD8+ T cells sorted from blood. This specimen's cell subset or site label, interpreted: total naive CD8+CD45RO- T cells. DNA sequence: TGTGCCAGCAGTGAAGAGGGGGCCAAAAACATTCAGTACTTC. Its protein is CASSEEGAKNIQYF.